Below, 14 T cell receptor beta chains from the same sample are listed, as sequenced in a study of CD8 T cells in Susac syndrome. RNA amounts of about 0.5 to 1 ug underwent reverse transcription with random hexamers. Each CDR3 protein is one row after TCRdb ran MiXCR on the immunoSEQ multiplex PCR reads. The sample contains some 160,000 distinct CDR3 sequences, about 94% of which appear only once. Sequencing input: CD4+ T cells from PBMCs. The receptors were sampled from a human donor with Susac syndrome.

This rearrangement joins TRBV12-3 or TRBV12-4 to TRBJ2-1; D remains unclear. V lost 6 bases and J 11 bases, leaving 17 bases between the germline ends. The CDR3 is 13 amino acids. The CDR3 protein is CASSLGSPGQQFF. CDR3 in DNA: TGTGCCAGCAGCCTTGGGTCTCCGGGCCAGCAGTTCTTC.

This chain connects TRBV6-6 to TRBJ2-5; 9 nucleotides align to TRBD1. The CDR3 totals 14 residues. V lost 9 bases, J lost 5 bases, and 10 bases stayed unmatched. CDR1 and CDR2 (germline): MNHNY, SVGAGI (reference sequence). CDR3 bases: TGTGCCAGTAGCGACAGGGGGGTTCGGGAGACCCAGTACTTC. Amino acids: CASSDRGVRETQYF.

J is TRBJ1-2 and V is TRBV5-6; D ambiguous. The CDR3 length is 12 residues. Trimming took 2 bases from V and 8 from J, leaving 10 bases between them. The germline V gene has CDR1 SGHDT and CDR2 YYEEEE. CDR3 bases: TGTGCCAGCAGCTTCAGAAGTGGGGGCTACACCTTC. This encodes CASSFRSGGYTF.

This clonotype has just a few counts. The rearrangement joins TRBV29-1 to TRBJ2-7; D ambiguous. Trimming pared 4 bases from V and 0 bases from J, leaving 10 bases between. This CDR3 is 13 amino acids long. Germline CDR1 is SQVTM and CDR2 is ANQGSEA. CDR3 DNA: TGCAGCGTTGCATTACTTTCCTCCTACGAGCAGTACTTC. Protein: CSVALLSSYEQYF.

V usage is TRBV3-1 and J usage is TRBJ2-5, with a possible D match to TRBD2 (5 bases). Germline lookup yields CDR1 LGHDT and CDR2 YNNKEL (reference sequence). The CDR3 consists of 15 residues. V lost 3 bases, J lost 4 bases, and 15 bases lay in between. CDR3 in DNA: TGTGCCAGCAGCCACTCCCTGGAGGTCCCAGAGACCCAGTACTTC. Translating gives CASSHSLEVPETQYF.

The chain carries TRBV20-1 and TRBJ2-5, with 8 bases fitting TRBD2. V lost 5 bases, J lost 5 bases, and 7 bases stayed unmatched. Germline CDR1 DFQATT, CDR2 SNEGSKA (reference sequence). This CDR3 is built from 13 residues. CDR3 residues: CSAQAGVRETQYF. Written as DNA, the CDR3 is TGCAGTGCTCAAGCGGGAGTAAGGGAGACCCAGTACTTC.

V usage is TRBV7-2 and J usage is TRBJ2-1; D unresolved. V lost 5 bases and J 9 bases, leaving 14 bases between the germline ends. Looked up from germline, CDR1 is SGHTA and CDR2 is FQGNSA. The CDR3 runs to 13 residues. The CDR3 DNA follows: TGTGCCAGCAGCCTCCCAGAATTGGGTGAGCAGTTCTTC. Translated: CASSLPELGEQFF.

The chain is built from TRBV9 and TRBJ2-2, with D perhaps TRBD1 (5 bases). Looked up from germline, CDR1 is SGDLS and CDR2 is YYNGEE. The V end was cut by 0 bases, the J end by 5 bases, with 11 bases between. The CDR3 contains 15 residues. CDR3 DNA sequence: TGTGCCAGCAGCGTAGTTCAGGGTGGGACCGGGGAGCTGTTTTTT. It specifies CASSVVQGGTGELFF.

The chain combines TRBV28 with TRBJ1-1; D not resolved. Germline CDR1 reads MDHEN; CDR2 reads SYDVKM. The V and J ends lost 8 bases and 1 base respectively, with 14 bases between them. This CDR3 region has 14 residues. CDR3 coding DNA: TGTGCCAGCCACCCTGGATGGGCGAACACTGAAGCTTTCTTT. This codes for CASHPGWANTEAFF.

The chain is built from TRBV29-1 and TRBJ1-1; no reliable D call. Germline loops: CDR1 SQVTM, CDR2 ANQGSEA. This CDR3 is 14 amino acids long. Deletions cut 4 bases from V and 3 bases from J, with 15 bases between. The CDR3 DNA follows: TGCAGCGTTGTCCCATCGGTCCCCTACACTGAAGCTTTCTTT. This translates into CSVVPSVPYTEAFF.

The V gene is TRBV5-1, the J gene TRBJ2-7; a weak D match, TRBD1 (5 bases). The CDR3 is 14 residues long. The ends were cut back, 4 bases at V and 2 bases at J, with 13 bases in the middle. Germline CDR1 SGHRS, CDR2 YFSETQ. The CDR3 DNA is TGCGCCAGCAGCGCCCCGACAGAGACCTACGAGCAGTACTTC. Its protein is CASSAPTETYEQYF.

The chain recombines TRBV4-1 with TRBJ1-2, with no clear D. The germline gives CDR1 MGHRA, CDR2 YSYEKL. The CDR3 consists of 14 residues. Deletions cut 1 base from V and 3 bases from J, with 9 bases between. CDR3 residues: CASSQGLEYYGYTF. The CDR3 DNA reads TGCGCCAGCAGCCAAGGATTGGAGTACTATGGCTACACCTTC.

CDR3 protein: CASSLGIYGEKLFF. CDR3 in DNA: TGTGCCAGCAGCTTGGGCATCTACGGGGAAAAACTGTTTTTT. The genes are TRBV5-4 and TRBJ1-4; D gene ambiguous. Germline V gene data show CDR1 as SGHNT and CDR2 as YYREEE (reference sequence). The CDR3 extends over 14 amino acids. V shed 0 bases and J shed 8 bases, with 11 bases lying between them.

V and J are TRBV6-5 and TRBJ2-5, with 9 positions matching TRBD2. Looked up from germline, CDR1 is MNHEY and CDR2 is SVGAGI. The CDR3 covers 14 residues. Germline trimming cut 8 bases from V and 5 bases from J; bases unmatched to any gene: 9. The CDR3 sequence is CASRGSGGIETQYF. The CDR3 bases are TGTGCCAGCCGAGGTAGCGGGGGTATTGAGACCCAGTACTTC.